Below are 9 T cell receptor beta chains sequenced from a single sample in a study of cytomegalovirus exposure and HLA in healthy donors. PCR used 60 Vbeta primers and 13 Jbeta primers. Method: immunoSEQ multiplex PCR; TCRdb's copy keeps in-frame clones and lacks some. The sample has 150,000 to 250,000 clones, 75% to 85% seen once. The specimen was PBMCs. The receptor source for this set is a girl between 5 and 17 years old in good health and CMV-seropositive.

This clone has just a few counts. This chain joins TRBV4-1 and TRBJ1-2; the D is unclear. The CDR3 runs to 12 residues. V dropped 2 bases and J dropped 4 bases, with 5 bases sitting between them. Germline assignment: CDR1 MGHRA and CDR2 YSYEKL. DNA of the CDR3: TGCGCCAGCAGCCAAAACAGCTATGGCTACACCTTC. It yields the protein CASSQNSYGYTF.

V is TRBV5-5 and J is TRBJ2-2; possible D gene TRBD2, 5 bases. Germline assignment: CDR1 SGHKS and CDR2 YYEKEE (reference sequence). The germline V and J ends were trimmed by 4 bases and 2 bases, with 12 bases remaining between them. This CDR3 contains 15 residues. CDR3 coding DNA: TGTGCCAGCAGCCGGACTCCCCAAAACACCGGGGAGCTGTTTTTT. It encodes CASSRTPQNTGELFF.

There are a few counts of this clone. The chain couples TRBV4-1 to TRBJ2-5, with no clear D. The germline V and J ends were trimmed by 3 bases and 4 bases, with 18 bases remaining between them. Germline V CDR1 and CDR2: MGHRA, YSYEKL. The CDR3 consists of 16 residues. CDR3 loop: CASSQNPSLVGETQYF. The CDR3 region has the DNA TGCGCCAGCAGCCAGAACCCGTCCCTAGTGGGAGAGACCCAGTACTTC.

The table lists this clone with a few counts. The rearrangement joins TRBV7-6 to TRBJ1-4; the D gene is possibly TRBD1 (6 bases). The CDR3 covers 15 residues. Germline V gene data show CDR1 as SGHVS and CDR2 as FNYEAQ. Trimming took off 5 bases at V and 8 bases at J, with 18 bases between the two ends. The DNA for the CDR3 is TGTGCCAGCAGCGCCGGACAGCGGATCGCCGAAAAACTGTTTTTT. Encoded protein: CASSAGQRIAEKLFF.

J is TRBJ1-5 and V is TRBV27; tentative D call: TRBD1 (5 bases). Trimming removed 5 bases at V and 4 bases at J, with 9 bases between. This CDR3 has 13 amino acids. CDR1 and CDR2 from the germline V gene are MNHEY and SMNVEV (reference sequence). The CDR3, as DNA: TGTGCCAGCAGTCCGGGGGGAAATCAGCCCCAGCATTTT. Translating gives CASSPGGNQPQHF.

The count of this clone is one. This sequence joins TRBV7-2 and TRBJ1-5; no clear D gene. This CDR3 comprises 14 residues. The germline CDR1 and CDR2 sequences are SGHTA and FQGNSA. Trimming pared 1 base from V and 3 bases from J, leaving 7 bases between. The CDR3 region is CASSLGQANQPQHF. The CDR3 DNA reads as TGTGCCAGCAGCTTAGGGCAGGCCAATCAGCCCCAGCATTTT.

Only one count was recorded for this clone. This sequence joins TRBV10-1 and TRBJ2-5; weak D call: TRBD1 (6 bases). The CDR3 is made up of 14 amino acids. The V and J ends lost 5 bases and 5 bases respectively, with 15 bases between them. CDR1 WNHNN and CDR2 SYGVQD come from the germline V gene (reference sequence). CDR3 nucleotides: TGCGCCAGCAGTCGGACAGCAGGTGGGGAGACCCAGTACTTC. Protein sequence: CASSRTAGGETQYF.

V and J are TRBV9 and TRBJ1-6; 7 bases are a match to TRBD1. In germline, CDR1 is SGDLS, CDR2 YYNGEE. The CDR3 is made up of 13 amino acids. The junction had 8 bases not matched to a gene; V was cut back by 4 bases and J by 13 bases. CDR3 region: CASSWDSSSPLHF. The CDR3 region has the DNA TGTGCCAGCAGCTGGGACAGCTCTTCCCCCCTCCACTTT.

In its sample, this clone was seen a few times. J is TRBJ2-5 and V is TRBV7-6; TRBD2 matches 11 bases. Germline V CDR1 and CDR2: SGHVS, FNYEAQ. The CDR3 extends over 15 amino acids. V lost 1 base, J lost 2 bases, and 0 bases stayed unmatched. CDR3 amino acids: CASSLGTSGQETQYF. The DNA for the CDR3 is TGTGCCAGCAGCTTAGGGACTAGCGGGCAAGAGACCCAGTACTTC.